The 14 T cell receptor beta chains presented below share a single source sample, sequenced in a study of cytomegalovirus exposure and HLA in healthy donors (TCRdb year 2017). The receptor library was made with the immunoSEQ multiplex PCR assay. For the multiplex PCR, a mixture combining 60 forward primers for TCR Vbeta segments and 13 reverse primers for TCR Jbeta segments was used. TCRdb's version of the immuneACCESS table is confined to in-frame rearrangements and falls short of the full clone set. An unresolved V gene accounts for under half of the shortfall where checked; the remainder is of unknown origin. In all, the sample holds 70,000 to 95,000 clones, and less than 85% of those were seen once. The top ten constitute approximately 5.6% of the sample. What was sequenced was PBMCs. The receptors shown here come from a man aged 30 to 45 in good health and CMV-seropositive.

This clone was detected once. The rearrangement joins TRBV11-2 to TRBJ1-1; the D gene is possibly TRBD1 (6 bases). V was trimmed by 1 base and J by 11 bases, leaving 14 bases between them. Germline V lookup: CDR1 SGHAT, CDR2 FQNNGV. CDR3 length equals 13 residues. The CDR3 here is CASSLGVGQNAFF. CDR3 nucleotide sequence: TGTGCCAGCAGCTTAGGGGTCGGACAGAATGCTTTCTTT.

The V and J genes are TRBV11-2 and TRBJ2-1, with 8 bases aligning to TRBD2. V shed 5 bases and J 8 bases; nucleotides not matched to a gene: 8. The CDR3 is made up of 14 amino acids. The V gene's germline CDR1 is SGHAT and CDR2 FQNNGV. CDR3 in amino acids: CASSQTRGGHEQFF. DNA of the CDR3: TGTGCCAGCAGCCAAACCCGGGGGGGCCATGAGCAGTTCTTC. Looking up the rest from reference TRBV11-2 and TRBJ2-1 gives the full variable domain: EAGVAQSPRYKIIEKRQSVAFWCNPISGHATLYWYQQILGQGPKLLIQFQNNGVVDDSQLPKDRFSAERLKGVDSTLKIQPAKLEDSAVYLCASSQTRGGHEQFFGPGTRLTVL.

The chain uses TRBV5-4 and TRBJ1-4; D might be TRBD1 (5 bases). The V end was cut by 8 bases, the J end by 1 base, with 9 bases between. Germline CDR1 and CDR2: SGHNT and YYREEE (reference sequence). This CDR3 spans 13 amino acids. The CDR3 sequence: CASRDRTNEKLFF. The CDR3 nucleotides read TGTGCCAGTCGAGACAGAACTAATGAAAAACTGTTTTTT.

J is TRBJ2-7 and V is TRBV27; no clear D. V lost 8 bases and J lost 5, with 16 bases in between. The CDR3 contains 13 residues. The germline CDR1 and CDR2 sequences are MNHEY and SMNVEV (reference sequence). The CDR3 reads CASSARSHDEQYF. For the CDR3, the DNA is TGTGCCAGCTCAGCTAGAAGTCACGACGAGCAGTACTTC.

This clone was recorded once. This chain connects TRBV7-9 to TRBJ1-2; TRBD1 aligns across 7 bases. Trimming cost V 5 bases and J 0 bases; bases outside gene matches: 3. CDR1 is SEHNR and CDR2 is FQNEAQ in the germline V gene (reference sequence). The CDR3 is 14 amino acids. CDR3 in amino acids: CASSRQGSNYGYTF. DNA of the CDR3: TGTGCCAGCAGCAGACAGGGATCTAACTATGGCTACACCTTC.

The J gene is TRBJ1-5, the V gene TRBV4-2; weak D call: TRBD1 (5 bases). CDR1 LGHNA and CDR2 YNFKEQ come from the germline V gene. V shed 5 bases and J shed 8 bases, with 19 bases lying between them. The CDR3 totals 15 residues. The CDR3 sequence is CASSLTPQGREPQHF. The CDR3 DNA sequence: TGTGCCAGCAGCTTAACACCTCAGGGAAGGGAGCCCCAGCATTTT.

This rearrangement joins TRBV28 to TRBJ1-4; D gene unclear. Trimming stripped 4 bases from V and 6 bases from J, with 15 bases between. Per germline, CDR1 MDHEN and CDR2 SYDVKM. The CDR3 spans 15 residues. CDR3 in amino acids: CASSSVRAVDEKLFF. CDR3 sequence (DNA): TGTGCCAGCAGTTCCGTGAGGGCTGTGGATGAAAAACTGTTTTTT.

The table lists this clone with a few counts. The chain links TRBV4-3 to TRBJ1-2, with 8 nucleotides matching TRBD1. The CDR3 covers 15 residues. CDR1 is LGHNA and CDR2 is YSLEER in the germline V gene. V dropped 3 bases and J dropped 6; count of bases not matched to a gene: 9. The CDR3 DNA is TGCGCCAGCAGCCACGCCTGGACAGGGAGCGATGGCTACACCTTC. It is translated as CASSHAWTGSDGYTF.

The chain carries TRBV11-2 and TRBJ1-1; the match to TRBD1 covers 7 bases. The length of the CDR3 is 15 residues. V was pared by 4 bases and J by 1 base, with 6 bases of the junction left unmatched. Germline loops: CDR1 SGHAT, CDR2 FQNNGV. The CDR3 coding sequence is TGTGCCAGCAGCTCCCTCGGGACAGCGAACACTGAAGCTTTCTTT. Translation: CASSSLGTANTEAFF.

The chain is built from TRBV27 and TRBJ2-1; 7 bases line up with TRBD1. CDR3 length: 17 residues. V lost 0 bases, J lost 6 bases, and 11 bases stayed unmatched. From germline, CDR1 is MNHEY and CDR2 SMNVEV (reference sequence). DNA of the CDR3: TGTGCCAGCAGTTTATCGTCCCACGGGACAGCCTTCAATGAGCAGTTCTTC. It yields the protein CASSLSSHGTAFNEQFF.

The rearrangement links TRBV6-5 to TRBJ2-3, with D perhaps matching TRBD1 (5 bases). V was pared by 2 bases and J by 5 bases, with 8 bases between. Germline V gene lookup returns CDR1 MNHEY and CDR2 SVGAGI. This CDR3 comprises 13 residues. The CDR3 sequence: CASSYGARDTQYF. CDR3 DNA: TGTGCCAGCAGTTACGGGGCCCGAGATACGCAGTATTTT.

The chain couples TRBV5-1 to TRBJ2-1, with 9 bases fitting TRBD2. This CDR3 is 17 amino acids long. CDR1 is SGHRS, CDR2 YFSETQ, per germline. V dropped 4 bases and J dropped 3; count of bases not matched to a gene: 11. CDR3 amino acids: CASSGREGLAIYNEQFF. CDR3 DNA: TGCGCCAGCAGCGGGCGGGAGGGCCTGGCGATCTACAATGAGCAGTTCTTC.

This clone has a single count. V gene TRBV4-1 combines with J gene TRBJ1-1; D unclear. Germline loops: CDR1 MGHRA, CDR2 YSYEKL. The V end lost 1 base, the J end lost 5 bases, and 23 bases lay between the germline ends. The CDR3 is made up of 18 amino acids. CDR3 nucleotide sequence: TGCGCCAGCAGCCAAGGATCGGGCCGCACGGGGAGAGTTACTGAAGCTTTCTTT. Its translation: CASSQGSGRTGRVTEAFF.

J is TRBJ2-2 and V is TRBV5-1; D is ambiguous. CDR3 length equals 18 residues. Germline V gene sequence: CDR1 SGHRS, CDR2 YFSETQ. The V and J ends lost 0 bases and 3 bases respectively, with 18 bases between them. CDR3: CASSLGFNGYADTGELFF. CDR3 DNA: TGCGCCAGCAGCTTGGGGTTCAACGGATACGCGGACACCGGGGAGCTGTTTTTT. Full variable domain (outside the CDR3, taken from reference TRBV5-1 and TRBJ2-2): KAGVTQTPRYLIKTRGQQVTLSCSPISGHRSVSWYQQTPGQGLQFLFEYFSETQRNKGNFPGRFSGRQFSNSRSEMNVSTLELGDSALYLCASSLGFNGYADTGELFFGEGSRLTVL.